This TCR beta chain was documented in a study of cytomegalovirus exposure and HLA in healthy donors. The method was immunoSEQ multiplex PCR; TCRdb's version includes in-frame clones alone and lacks a portion of them. The table shows some 310,000 clones, with approximately 88% occurring only once. Of note for this clone: Antigen specificity is unknown.

The V segment lost 0 bases and the J segment 5 bases; nucleotides outside the gene matches: 11. The CDR3 totals 18 residues. General observations from the study: Researchers catalogued approximately 170 TCR beta chains as cytomegalovirus-associated. One later analysis, an examination of the 90 to 150 validation repertoires, found that first-cohort TCR clusters tended to co-occur in them.

The chain uses TRBV23-1 and TRBJ2-5, with 11 bases aligning to TRBD2. TRBV23-1 is an ORF, and what it does is uncertain. The source material was PBMCs. The clonotype comes from a man between 25 and 39 years old in good health and CMV-seronegative. CDR3: CASSQSFLAGGNWETQYF. The CDR3 bases are TGCGCCAGCAGTCAATCGTTTCTAGCGGGGGGAAATTGGGAGACCCAGTACTTC.